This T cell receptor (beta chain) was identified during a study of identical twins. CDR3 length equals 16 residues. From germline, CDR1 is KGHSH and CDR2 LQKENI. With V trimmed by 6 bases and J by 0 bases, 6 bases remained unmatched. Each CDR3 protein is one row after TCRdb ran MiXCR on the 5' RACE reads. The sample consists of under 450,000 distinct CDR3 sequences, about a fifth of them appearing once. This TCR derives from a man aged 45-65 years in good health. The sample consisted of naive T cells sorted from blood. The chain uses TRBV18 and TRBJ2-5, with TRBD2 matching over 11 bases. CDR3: CASSPTSGRYQETQYF. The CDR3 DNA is TGTGCCAGCTCTCCCACTAGCGGGAGATACCAAGAGACCCAGTACTTC.